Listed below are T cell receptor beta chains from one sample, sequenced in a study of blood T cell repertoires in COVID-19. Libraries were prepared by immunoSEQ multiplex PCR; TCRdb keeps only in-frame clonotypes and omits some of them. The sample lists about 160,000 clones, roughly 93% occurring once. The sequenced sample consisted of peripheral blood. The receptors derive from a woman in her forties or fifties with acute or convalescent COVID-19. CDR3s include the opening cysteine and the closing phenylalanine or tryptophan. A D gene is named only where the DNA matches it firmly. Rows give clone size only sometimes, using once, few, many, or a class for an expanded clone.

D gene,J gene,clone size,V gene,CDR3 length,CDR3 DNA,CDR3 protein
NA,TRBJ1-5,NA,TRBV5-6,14,TGTGCCAGCAGCGGCGGGCCACTCGGGCAGCCCCAGCATTTT,CASSGGPLGQPQHF
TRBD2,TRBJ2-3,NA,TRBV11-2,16,TGTGCCAGCAGCCGCGGGACTAGCGGGGGCACAGATACGCAGTATTTT,CASSRGTSGGTDTQYF
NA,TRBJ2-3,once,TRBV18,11,TGTGCCAGCTCCTCCACAGATACGCAGTATTTT,CASSSTDTQYF
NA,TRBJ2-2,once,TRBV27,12,TGTGCCATCAAAAAGGGGACCGGGGAGCTGTTTTTT,CAIKKGTGELFF
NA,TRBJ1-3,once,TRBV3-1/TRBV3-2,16,TGTGCCAGCAGCCCCACCGGTACGAGGGCTGGAAACACCATATATTTT,CASSPTGTRAGNTIYF
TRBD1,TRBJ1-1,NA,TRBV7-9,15,TGTGCCAGCAGCCTGGGACAGGGGAGGGGCACTGAAGCTTTCTTT,CASSLGQGRGTEAFF
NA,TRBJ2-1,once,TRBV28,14,TGTGCCAGCAGTACGGCGGGATCCGCGTCTGAGCAGTTCTTC,CASSTAGSASEQFF
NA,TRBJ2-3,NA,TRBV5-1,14,TGCGCCAGCAACCTACGGACGGGAGTGGATACGCAGTATTTT,CASNLRTGVDTQYF
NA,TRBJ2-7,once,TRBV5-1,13,TGCGCCAGCACGGTGAGGGCCGGGTACGAGCAGTACTTC,CASTVRAGYEQYF
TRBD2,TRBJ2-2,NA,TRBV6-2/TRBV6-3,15,TGTGCCAGCAGTCCGGGGACTAGCAGCACCGGGGAGCTGTTTTTT,CASSPGTSSTGELFF
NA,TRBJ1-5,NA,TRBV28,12,TGTGCCAGCAGTCCAGGGTATCAGCCCCAGCATTTT,CASSPGYQPQHF
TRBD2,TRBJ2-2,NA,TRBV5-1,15,TGCGCCAGCAGCTTGCGGGGGGACCTCACCGGGGAGCTGTTTTTT,CASSLRGDLTGELFF
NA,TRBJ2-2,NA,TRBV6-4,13,TGTGCCAGCAGTGGGGGAGTGGCCGGGGAGCTGTTTTTT,CASSGGVAGELFF
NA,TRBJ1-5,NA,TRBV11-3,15,TGTGCCAGCAGACCACAGGGTCGGAGCAATCAGCCCCAGCATTTT,CASRPQGRSNQPQHF
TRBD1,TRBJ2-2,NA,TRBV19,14,TGTGCCAGTGGCCCCACAGGGGGCCCCGGGGAGCTGTTTTTT,CASGPTGGPGELFF
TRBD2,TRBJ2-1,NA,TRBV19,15,TGTGCCAGTAGTATAGCGGGACTAGTAGAGGATGAGCAGTTCTTC,CASSIAGLVEDEQFF
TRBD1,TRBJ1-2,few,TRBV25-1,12,TGTGCCACCCAACAGGGGGCTTATGGCTACACCTTC,CATQQGAYGYTF
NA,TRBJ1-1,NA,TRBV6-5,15,TGTGCCAGCAGTTACTCGGGCAACATGAACACTGAAGCTTTCTTT,CASSYSGNMNTEAFF
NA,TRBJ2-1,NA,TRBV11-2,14,TGTGCCAGCCAGCTAGCCACCACTTACAATGAGCAGTTCTTC,CASQLATTYNEQFF
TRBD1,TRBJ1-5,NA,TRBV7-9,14,TGTGCCAGCAGCCTCGGACAGGGCGGTCAGCCCCAGCATTTT,CASSLGQGGQPQHF
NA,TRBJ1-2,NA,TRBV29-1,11,TGCAGCGTTGGCGACTTCTATGGCTACACCTTC,CSVGDFYGYTF
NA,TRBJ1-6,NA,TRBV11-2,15,TGTGCCAGCAGCTTACGGGCAGGGGATAATTCACCCCTCCACTTT,CASSLRAGDNSPLHF
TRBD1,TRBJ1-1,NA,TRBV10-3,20,TGTGCCATCAGTGAGGAGCCGACAGGGCCCGATCCTATTTTTAACACTGAAGCTTTCTTT,CAISEEPTGPDPIFNTEAFF
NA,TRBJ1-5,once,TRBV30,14,TGTGCCTGGAGTTTCCGCAGGGACAATCAGCCCCAGCATTTT,CAWSFRRDNQPQHF
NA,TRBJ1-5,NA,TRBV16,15,TGTGCCAGCAGCCGAGCGACAGAATACAATCAGCCCCAGCATTTT,CASSRATEYNQPQHF
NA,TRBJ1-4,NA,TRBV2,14,TGTGCCAGCAGGGCAGGCCACCTAATCGAAAAACTGTTTTTT,CASRAGHLIEKLFF
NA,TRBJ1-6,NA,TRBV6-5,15,TGTGCCAGCAGTTATGGATCCGGGAATAATTCACCCCTCCACTTT,CASSYGSGNNSPLHF
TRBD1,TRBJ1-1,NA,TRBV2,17,TGTGCCAGCAGGGAGATGGGACAGGGGTGGGTGAACACTGAAGCTTTCTTT,CASREMGQGWVNTEAFF
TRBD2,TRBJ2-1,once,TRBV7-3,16,TGTGCCAGCAGCCACCCCCCAGGGACTAGAAGACATGAGCAGTTCTTC,CASSHPPGTRRHEQFF
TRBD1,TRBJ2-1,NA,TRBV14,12,TGTGCCAGCAGCTCAGGGGGCAATGAGCAGTTCTTC,CASSSGGNEQFF
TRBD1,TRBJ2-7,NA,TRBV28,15,TGTGCCAGCAGTTTTTCCGGGACAGGGCTATACGAGCAGTACTTC,CASSFSGTGLYEQYF
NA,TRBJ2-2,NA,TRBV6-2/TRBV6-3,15,TGTGCCAGCAGTTACTCCTGGGGCAACACCGGGGAGCTGTTTTTT,CASSYSWGNTGELFF
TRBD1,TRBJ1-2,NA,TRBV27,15,TGTGCCAGCAGTGTTGACAGGGGGCAATACTATGGCTACACCTTC,CASSVDRGQYYGYTF
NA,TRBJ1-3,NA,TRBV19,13,TGTGCCAGTAGTTTCCTTTCTGGAAACACCATATATTTT,CASSFLSGNTIYF
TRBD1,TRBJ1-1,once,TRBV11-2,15,TGTGCCAGCAGCGTTGGACAGGGGGCGAACACTGAAGCTTTCTTT,CASSVGQGANTEAFF
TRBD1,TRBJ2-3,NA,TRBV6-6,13,TGTGCCAGCCGTGAGGGGGCCCCAGATACGCAGTATTTT,CASREGAPDTQYF
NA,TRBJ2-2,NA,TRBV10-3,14,TGTGCCATCAGTGACGACACGAGTACCGGGGAGCTGTTTTTT,CAISDDTSTGELFF
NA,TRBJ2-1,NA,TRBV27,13,TGTGCCAGCCGACAATCGGTCCAAAATGAGCAGTTCTTC,CASRQSVQNEQFF
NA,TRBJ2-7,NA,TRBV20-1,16,TGCAGTGCTAGTCCTCTCGGCGCGCGAGTTCGGGGAGAGCAGTACTTC,CSASPLGARVRGEQYF
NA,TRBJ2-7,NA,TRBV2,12,TGTGCCAGCAAGGCAGGAATCATCGAGCAGTACTTC,CASKAGIIEQYF
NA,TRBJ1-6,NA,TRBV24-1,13,TGTGCCACCAGTGACAGGGGAAGTTCACCCCTCCACTTT,CATSDRGSSPLHF
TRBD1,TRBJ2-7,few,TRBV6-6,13,TGTGCCAGCAGTTCACAGGGGTCCTACGAGCAGTACTTC,CASSSQGSYEQYF
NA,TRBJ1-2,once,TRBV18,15,TGTGCCAGCTCACCAGGGAGCCAACAGGGCTATGGCTACACCTTC,CASSPGSQQGYGYTF
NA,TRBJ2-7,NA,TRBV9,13,TGTGCCAGCAGCGCAGCCTGGGGGGACGAGCAGTACTTC,CASSAAWGDEQYF
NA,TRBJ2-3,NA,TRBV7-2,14,TGTGCCAGCAGCCACACCCGTGGCACAGATACGCAGTATTTT,CASSHTRGTDTQYF